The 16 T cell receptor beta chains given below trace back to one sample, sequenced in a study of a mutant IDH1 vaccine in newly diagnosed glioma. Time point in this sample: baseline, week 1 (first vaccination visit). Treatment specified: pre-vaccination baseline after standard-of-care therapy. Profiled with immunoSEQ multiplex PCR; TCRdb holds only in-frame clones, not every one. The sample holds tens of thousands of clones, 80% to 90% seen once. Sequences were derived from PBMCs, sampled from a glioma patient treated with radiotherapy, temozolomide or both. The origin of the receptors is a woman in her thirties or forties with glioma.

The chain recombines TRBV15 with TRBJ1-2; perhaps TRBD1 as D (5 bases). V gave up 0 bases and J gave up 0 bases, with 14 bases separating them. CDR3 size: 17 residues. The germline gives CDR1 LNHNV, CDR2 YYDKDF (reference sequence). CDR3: CATSRDLGQGANYGYTF. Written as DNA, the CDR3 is TGTGCCACCAGCAGAGATCTTGGGCAGGGAGCTAACTATGGCTACACCTTC. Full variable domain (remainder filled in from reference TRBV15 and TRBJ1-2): DAMVIQNPRYQVTQFGKPVTLSCSQTLNHNVMYWYQQKSSQAPKLLFHYYDKDFNNEADTPDNFQSRRPNTSFCFLDIRSPGLGDTAMYLCATSRDLGQGANYGYTFGSGTRLTVV.

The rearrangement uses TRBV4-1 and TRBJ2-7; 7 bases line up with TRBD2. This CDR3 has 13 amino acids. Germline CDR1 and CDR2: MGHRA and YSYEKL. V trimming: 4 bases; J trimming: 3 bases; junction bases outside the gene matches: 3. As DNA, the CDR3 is TGCGCCAGCAGCCTTATAGCGGGCTACGAGCAGTACTTC. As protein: CASSLIAGYEQYF.

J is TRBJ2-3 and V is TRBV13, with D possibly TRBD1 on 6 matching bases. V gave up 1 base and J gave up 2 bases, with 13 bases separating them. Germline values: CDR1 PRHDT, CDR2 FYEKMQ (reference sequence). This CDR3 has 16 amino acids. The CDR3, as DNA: TGTGCCAGCAGCTTAGTCCAGGGGAGAATCACAGATACGCAGTATTTT. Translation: CASSLVQGRITDTQYF.

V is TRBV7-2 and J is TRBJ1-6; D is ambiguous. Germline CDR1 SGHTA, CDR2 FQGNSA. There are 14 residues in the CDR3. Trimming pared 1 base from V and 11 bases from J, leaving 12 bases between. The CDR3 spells CASSLGSVGTPLHF. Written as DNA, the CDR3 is TGTGCCAGCAGCTTAGGCTCGGTGGGAACACCCCTCCACTTT. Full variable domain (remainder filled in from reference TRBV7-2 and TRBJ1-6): GAGVSQSPSNKVTEKGKDVELRCDPISGHTALYWYRQSLGQGLEFLIYFQGNSAPDKSGLPSDRFSAERTGGSVSTLTIQRTQQEDSAVYLCASSLGSVGTPLHFGNGTRLTVT.

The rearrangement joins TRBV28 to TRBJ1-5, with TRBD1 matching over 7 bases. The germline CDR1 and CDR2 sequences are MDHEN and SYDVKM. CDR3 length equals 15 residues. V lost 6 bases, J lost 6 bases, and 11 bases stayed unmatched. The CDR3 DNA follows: TGTGCCAGCAGCCTCGACAGGGTGGGGAGTCAGCCCCAGCATTTT. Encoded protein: CASSLDRVGSQPQHF.

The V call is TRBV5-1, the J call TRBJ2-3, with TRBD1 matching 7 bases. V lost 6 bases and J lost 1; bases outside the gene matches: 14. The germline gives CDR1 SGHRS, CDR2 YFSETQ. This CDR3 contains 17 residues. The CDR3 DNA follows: TGCGCCAGCACCAAACGTGCGAGAGGGGGCGGCACAGATACGCAGTATTTT. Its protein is CASTKRARGGGTDTQYF.

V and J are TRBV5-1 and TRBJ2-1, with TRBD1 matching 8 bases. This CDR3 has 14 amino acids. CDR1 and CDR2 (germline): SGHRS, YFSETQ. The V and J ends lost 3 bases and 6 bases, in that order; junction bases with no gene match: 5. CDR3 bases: TGCGCCAGCAGCTCGACAGGGGTTAGCAATGAGCAGTTCTTC. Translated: CASSSTGVSNEQFF.

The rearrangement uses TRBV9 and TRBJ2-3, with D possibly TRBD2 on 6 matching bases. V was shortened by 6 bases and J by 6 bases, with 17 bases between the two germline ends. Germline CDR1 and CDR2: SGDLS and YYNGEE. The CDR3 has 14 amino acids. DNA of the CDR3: TGTGCCAGCACCTATGGGGGGACCGACGATACGCAGTATTTT. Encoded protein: CASTYGGTDDTQYF.

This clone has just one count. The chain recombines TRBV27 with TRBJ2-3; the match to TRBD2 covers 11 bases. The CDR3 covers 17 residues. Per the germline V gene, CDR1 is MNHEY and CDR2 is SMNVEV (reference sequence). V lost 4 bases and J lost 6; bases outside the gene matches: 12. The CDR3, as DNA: TGTGCCAGCAGTTCCATTGGGACTAGCGGACGGGGGGATACGCAGTATTTT. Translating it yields CASSSIGTSGRGDTQYF.

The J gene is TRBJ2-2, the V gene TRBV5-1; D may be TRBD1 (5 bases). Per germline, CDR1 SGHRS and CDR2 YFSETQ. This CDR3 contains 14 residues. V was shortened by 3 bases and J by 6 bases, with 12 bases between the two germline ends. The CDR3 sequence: CASSSWGGSGELFF. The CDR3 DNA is TGCGCCAGCAGCTCGTGGGGCGGTTCCGGGGAGCTGTTTTTT. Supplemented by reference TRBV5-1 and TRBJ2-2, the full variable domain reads KAGVTQTPRYLIKTRGQQVTLSCSPISGHRSVSWYQQTPGQGLQFLFEYFSETQRNKGNFPGRFSGRQFSNSRSEMNVSTLELGDSALYLCASSSWGGSGELFFGEGSRLTVL.

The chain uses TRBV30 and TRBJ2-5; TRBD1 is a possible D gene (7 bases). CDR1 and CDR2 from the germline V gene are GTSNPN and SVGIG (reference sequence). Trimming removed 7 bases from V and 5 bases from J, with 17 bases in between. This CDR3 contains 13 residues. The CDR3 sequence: CAYKGGGRETQYF. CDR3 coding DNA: TGTGCCTACAAAGGAGGGGGCCGGGAGACCCAGTACTTC.

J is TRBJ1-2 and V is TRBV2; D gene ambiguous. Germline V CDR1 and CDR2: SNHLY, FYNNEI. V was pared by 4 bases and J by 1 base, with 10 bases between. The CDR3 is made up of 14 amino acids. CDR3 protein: CASSGIRDNYGYTF. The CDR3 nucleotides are TGTGCCAGCAGTGGTATCCGTGATAACTATGGCTACACCTTC.

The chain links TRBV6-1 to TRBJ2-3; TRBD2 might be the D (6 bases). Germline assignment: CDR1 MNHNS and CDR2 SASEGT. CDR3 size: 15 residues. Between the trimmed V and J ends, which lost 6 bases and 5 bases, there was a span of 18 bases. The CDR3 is CASSELGRRGDTQYF. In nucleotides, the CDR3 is TGTGCCAGCAGCGAACTGGGGAGGCGGGGAGATACGCAGTATTTT.

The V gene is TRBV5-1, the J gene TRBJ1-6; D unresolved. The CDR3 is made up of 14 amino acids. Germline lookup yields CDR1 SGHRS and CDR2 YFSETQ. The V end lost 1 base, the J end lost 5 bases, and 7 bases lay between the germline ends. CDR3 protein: CASSLSVNNSPLHF. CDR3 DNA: TGCGCCAGCAGCTTGTCAGTCAATAATTCACCCCTCCACTTT.

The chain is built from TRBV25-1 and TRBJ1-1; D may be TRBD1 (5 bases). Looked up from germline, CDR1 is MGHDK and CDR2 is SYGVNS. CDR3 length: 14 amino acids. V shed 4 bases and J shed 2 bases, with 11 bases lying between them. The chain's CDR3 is CASSGLGVNTEAFF. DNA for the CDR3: TGTGCCAGCAGTGGGTTGGGGGTTAACACTGAAGCTTTCTTT.

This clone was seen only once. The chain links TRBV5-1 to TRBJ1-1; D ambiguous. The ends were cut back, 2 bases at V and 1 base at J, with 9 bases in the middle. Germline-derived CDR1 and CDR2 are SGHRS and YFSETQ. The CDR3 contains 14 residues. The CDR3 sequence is CASSFRPWNTEAFF. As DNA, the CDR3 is TGCGCCAGCAGCTTCCGACCGTGGAACACTGAAGCTTTCTTT.